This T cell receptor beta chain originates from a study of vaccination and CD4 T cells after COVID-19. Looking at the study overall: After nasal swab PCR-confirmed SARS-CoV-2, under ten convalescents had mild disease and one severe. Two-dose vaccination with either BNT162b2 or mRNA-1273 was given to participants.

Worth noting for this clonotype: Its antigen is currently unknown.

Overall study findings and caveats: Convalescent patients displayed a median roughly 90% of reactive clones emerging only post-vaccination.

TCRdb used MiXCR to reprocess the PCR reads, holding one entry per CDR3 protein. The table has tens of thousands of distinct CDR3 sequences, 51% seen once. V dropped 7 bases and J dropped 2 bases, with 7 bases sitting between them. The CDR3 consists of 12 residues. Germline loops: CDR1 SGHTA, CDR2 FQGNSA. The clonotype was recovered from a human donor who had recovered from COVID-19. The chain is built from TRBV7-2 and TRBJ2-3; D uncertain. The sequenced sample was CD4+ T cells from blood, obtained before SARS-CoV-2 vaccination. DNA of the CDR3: TGTGCCAGCACCCTTTTCACAGATACGCAGTATTTT. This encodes CASTLFTDTQYF.